The entry that follows covers one T cell receptor (beta chain) sequence. The source of the sample is a study of control samples from healthy donors and cancer patients. Repertoires were generated with immunoSEQ multiplex PCR, while TCRdb's copy carries only in-frame clones and drops some. This sample yields about 100,000 clones, of which approximately 84% are seen a single time; about 20% belongs to the top ten. The germline V gene encodes CDR1 SGHTA and CDR2 FQGTGA. The V gene end was trimmed by 5 bases and the J gene end by 8 bases; junction bases not matched to a gene: 11. There are 16 residues in the CDR3.

The sequence was obtained from a woman between 45 and 65 years old in good health. The chain joins TRBV7-3 to TRBJ2-2; 10 nucleotides line up with TRBD2. The sequenced material came from blood. CDR3 sequence: CASSPGLAGVEGELFF. The CDR3, as DNA: TGTGCCAGCAGCCCCGGGCTAGCGGGAGTAGAAGGGGAGCTGTTTTTT.